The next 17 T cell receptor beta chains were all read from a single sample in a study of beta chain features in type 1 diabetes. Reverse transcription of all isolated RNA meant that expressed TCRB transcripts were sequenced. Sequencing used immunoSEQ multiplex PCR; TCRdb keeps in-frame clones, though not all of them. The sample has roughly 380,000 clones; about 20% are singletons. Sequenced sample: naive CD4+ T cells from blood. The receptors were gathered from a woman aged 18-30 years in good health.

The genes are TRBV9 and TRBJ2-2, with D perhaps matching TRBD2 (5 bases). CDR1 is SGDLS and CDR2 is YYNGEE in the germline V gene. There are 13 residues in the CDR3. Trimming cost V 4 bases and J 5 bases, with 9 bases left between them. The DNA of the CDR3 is TGTGCCAGCAGCTCTCGAGGGACCGGGGAGCTGTTTTTT. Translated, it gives CASSSRGTGELFF. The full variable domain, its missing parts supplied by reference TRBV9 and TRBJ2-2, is DSGVTQTPKHLITATGQRVTLRCSPRSGDLSVYWYQQSLDQGLQFLIQYYNGEERAKGNILERFSAQQFPDLHSELNLSSLELGDSALYFCASSSRGTGELFFGEGSRLTVL.

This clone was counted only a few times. CDR3 bases: TGTGCCAGCAGTTTATCGAGGGTCTATGGCTACACCTTC. Protein: CASSLSRVYGYTF. V and J are TRBV27 and TRBJ1-2; D not resolved. V gave up 0 bases and J gave up 4 bases, with 6 bases separating them. This CDR3 is 13 amino acids long. Germline CDR1 is MNHEY and CDR2 is SMNVEV (reference sequence).

Here the CDR3 DNA reads TGTGCCAGCAGTCCATCCCCGGGGTATGGCTACACCTTC. It translates to CASSPSPGYGYTF. The rearrangement joins TRBV28 to TRBJ1-2; the D is unclear. Germline assignment: CDR1 MDHEN and CDR2 SYDVKM. The germline V and J ends were trimmed by 5 bases and 5 bases, with 12 bases remaining between them. The CDR3 covers 13 residues.

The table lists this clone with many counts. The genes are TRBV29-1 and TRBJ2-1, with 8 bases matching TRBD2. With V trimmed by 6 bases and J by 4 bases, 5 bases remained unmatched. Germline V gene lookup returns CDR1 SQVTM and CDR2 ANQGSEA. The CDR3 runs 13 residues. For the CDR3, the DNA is TGCAGCGTAAAGCGGGAGAGGTACAATGAGCAGTTCTTC. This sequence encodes CSVKRERYNEQFF.

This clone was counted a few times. CDR3 coding DNA: TGTGCCAGCAGCCAGGAGGCGGGACTAACCTACGAGCAGTACTTC. It encodes CASSQEAGLTYEQYF. The rearrangement uses TRBV7-2 and TRBJ2-7, with 7 bases that match TRBD2. This CDR3 region has 15 residues. Germline values: CDR1 SGHTA, CDR2 FQGNSA. The junction had 9 bases not matched to a gene; V was cut back by 5 bases and J by 2 bases.

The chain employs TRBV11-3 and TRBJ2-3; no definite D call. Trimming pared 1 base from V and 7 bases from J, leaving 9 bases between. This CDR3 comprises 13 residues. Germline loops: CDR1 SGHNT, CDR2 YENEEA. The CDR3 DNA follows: TGTGCCAGCAGCTTAGTAGGCGGCAATACGCAGTATTTT. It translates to CASSLVGGNTQYF. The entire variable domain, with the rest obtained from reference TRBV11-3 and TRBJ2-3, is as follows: EAGVVQSPRYKIIEKKQPVAFWCNPISGHNTLYWYLQNLGQGPELLIRYENEEAVDDSQLPKDRFSAERLKGVDSTLKIQPAELGDSAVYLCASSLVGGNTQYFGPGTRLTVL.

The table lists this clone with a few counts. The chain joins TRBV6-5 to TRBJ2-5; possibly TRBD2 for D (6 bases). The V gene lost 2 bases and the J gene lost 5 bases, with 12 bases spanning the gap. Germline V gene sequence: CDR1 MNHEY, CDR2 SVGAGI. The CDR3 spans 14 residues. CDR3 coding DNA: TGTGCCAGCAGTTACCCTGGGGGGTCCGAGACCCAGTACTTC. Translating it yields CASSYPGGSETQYF.

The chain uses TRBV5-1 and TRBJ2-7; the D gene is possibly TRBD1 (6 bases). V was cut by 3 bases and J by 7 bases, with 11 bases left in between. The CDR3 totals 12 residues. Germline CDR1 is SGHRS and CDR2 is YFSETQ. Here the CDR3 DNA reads TGCGCCAGCAGCTACGGGACACAGGAGCAGTACTTC. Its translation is CASSYGTQEQYF.

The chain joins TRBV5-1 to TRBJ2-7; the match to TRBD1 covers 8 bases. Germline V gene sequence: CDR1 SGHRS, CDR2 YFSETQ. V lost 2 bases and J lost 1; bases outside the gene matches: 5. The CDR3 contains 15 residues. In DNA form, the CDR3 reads TGCGCCAGCAGCTTTGGGACAGGTTTGTCCTACGAGCAGTACTTC. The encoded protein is CASSFGTGLSYEQYF.

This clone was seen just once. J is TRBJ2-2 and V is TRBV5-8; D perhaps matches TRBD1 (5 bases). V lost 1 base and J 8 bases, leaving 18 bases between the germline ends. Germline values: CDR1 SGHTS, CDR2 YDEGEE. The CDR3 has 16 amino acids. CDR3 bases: TGTGCCAGCAGCTTGCTGGTTCGGACACAACCGGGGGAGCTGTTTTTT. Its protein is CASSLLVRTQPGELFF.

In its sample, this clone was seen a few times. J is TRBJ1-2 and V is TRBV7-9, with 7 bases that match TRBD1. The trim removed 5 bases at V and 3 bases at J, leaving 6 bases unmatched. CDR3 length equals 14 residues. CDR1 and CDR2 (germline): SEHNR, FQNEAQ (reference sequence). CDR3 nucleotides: TGTGCCAGCAGCCTTGGGACAGAACACTATGGCTACACCTTC. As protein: CASSLGTEHYGYTF.

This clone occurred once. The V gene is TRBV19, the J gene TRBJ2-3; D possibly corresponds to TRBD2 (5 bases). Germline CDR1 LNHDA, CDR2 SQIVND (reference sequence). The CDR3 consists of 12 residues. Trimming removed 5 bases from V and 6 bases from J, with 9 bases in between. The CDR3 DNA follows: TGTGCCAGTAGTCCAAGCGGTGATACGCAGTATTTT. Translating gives CASSPSGDTQYF. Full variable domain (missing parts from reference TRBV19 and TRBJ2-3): DGGITQSPKYLFRKEGQNVTLSCEQNLNHDAMYWYRQDPGQGLRLIYYSQIVNDFQKGDIAEGYSVSREKKESFPLTVTSAQKNPTAFYLCASSPSGDTQYFGPGTRLTVL.

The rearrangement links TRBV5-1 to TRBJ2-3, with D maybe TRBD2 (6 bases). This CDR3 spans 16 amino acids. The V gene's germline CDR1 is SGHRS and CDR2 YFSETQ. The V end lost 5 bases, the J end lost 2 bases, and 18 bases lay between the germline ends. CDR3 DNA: TGCGCCAGCAGAACGGGGGTGGGATACTCCACAGATACGCAGTATTTT. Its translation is CASRTGVGYSTDTQYF.

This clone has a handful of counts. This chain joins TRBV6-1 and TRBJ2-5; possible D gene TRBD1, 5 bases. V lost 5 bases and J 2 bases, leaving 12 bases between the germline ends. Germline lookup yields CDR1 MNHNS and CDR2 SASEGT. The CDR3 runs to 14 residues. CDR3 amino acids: CASSPQEIQETQYF. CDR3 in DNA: TGTGCCAGCAGTCCACAGGAGATTCAAGAGACCCAGTACTTC.

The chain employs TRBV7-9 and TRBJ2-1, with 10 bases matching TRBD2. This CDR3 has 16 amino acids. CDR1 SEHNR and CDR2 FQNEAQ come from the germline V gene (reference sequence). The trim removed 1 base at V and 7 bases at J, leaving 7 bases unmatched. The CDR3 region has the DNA TGTGCCAGCAGCTTAGATCTAGCGGGAGTTCGGAATGAGCAGTTCTTC. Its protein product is CASSLDLAGVRNEQFF.

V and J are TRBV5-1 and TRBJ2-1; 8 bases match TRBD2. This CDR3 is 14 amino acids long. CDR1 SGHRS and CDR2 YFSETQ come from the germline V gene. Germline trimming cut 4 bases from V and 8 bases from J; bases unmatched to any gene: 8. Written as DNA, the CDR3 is TGCGCCAGCAGCCCAGCAGCGGGAGTTGATGAGCAGTTCTTC. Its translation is CASSPAAGVDEQFF.

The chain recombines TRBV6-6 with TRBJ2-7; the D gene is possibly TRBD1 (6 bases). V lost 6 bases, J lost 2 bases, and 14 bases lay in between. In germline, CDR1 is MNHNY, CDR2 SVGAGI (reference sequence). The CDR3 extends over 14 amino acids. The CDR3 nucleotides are TGTGCCAGCAGACAGGGAGTGGGAACCTACGAGCAGTACTTC. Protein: CASRQGVGTYEQYF.